These T cell receptor beta chains were read from a single sample in a study of blood T cell repertoires in COVID-19. Sequencing used immunoSEQ multiplex PCR; TCRdb keeps in-frame clones, though not all of them. Among 90,000 to 100,000 clones, roughly 80% were seen once, and the ten largest hold about 4.2%. Source material: peripheral blood. These receptors all come from a man in his sixties with acute or convalescent COVID-19. Each CDR3 is given with its conserved first and last residue. A D gene is named only where the DNA matches it firmly. Size is stated for part of the rows, as once, few or many counts, or as a class when the clone is expanded.

clone size | D gene | J gene | V gene | CDR3 protein | CDR3 DNA
- | - | TRBJ2-1 | TRBV19 | CASSSGLRYNEQFF | TGTGCCAGTAGTTCGGGACTCAGATACAATGAGCAGTTCTTC
- | TRBD1 | TRBJ1-1 | TRBV20-1 | CSASKIGTGSRNTEAFF | TGCAGTGCTAGTAAAATCGGGACAGGGAGCAGGAACACTGAAGCTTTCTTT
- | TRBD2 | TRBJ2-3 | TRBV29-1 | CSVGSSGGAATQYF | TGCAGCGTTGGAAGTAGCGGGGGGGCCGCTACGCAGTATTTT
- | TRBD1 | TRBJ1-3 | TRBV30 | CAWSMDRLSGNTIYF | TGTGCCTGGAGTATGGACAGGCTATCGGGAAACACCATATATTTT
- | TRBD2 | TRBJ2-5 | TRBV6-2/TRBV6-3 | CASSPLLAGKGGNQETQYF | TGTGCCAGCAGCCCCCTGCTAGCGGGAAAGGGCGGAAACCAAGAGACCCAGTACTTC
- | TRBD1 | TRBJ2-1 | TRBV5-1 | CASSADTGTGENEQFF | TGCGCCAGCAGCGCCGATACCGGGACAGGGGAAAATGAGCAGTTCTTC
once | TRBD1 | TRBJ2-5 | TRBV4-3 | CASSQEGQPQETQYF | TGCGCCAGCAGCCAAGAGGGACAGCCCCAAGAGACCCAGTACTTC
- | - | TRBJ2-3 | TRBV27 | CASRTSQGTQYF | TGTGCCAGCAGGACTAGTCAGGGTACGCAGTATTTT
- | - | TRBJ2-3 | TRBV10-3 | CATLAETTDTQYF | TGTGCCACCTTAGCGGAGACAACAGATACGCAGTATTTT
- | TRBD1 | TRBJ2-5 | TRBV7-2 | CASSAGQGYLETQYF | TGTGCCAGCAGCGCGGGACAGGGGTACCTGGAGACCCAGTACTTC
once | - | TRBJ1-1 | TRBV2 | CASSDRGVGTEAFF | TGTGCCAGCAGTGACAGGGGTGTCGGCACTGAAGCTTTCTTT
- | TRBD1 | TRBJ1-1 | TRBV11-3 | CASSFQGADTEAFF | TGTGCCAGCAGCTTTCAGGGGGCTGACACTGAAGCTTTCTTT
- | TRBD2 | TRBJ2-7 | TRBV3-1/TRBV3-2 | CASSRRGAGGLYEQYF | TGTGCCAGCAGCCGCAGGGGAGCGGGGGGTTTGTACGAGCAGTACTTC
- | - | TRBJ1-1 | TRBV7-9 | CASSLQTGKNTEAFF | TGTGCCAGCAGCTTGCAGACGGGTAAGAACACTGAAGCTTTCTTT
- | TRBD1 | TRBJ1-6 | TRBV4-1 | CASSQPQGLRSPLHF | TGCGCCAGCAGCCAACCACAGGGGTTACGTTCACCCCTCCACTTT
- | TRBD1 | TRBJ1-4 | TRBV5-1 | CASSSSQGAREKLFF | TGCGCCAGCAGTTCATCTCAGGGGGCCAGGGAAAAACTGTTTTTT
- | TRBD1 | TRBJ2-1 | TRBV9 | CASSDRGSQYNEQFF | TGTGCCAGCAGCGACAGGGGGAGTCAATACAATGAGCAGTTCTTC
- | TRBD2 | TRBJ2-1 | TRBV5-1 | CASSYSGTSGGNEQFF | TGCGCCAGCAGCTACTCCGGGACTAGCGGTGGGAATGAGCAGTTCTTC
- | - | TRBJ1-4 | TRBV9 | CASLSVEKLFF | TGTGCCAGCTTGTCCGTTGAAAAACTGTTTTTT
- | - | TRBJ2-2 | TRBV7-9 | CASSLSDVATGELFF | TGTGCCAGCAGCTTAAGCGACGTAGCCACCGGGGAGCTGTTTTTT
- | - | TRBJ2-3 | TRBV7-2 | CASSSGGAGDTQYF | TGTGCCAGCAGCTCCGGAGGGGCCGGGGATACGCAGTATTTT
- | TRBD1 | TRBJ1-6 | TRBV9 | CASSRTGNNSPLHF | TGTGCCAGCAGCCGGACAGGGAATAATTCACCCCTCCACTTT
- | TRBD1 | TRBJ1-1 | TRBV6-5 | CASSYPGQGRNEAFF | TGTGCCAGCAGTTACCCTGGACAGGGGAGGAATGAAGCTTTCTTT
- | - | TRBJ1-2 | TRBV6-2/TRBV6-3 | CASSIDSYYGYTF | TGTGCCAGCAGCATCGACAGCTACTATGGCTACACCTTC
- | TRBD1 | TRBJ2-1 | TRBV27 | CASSTSVTGSYNEQFF | TGTGCCAGCAGCACCTCCGTGACAGGGTCCTACAATGAGCAGTTCTTC
- | - | TRBJ2-5 | TRBV7-9 | CASSLGRGGSNRQETQYF | TGTGCCAGCAGCTTAGGCAGGGGCGGGTCTAACCGACAAGAGACCCAGTACTTC
- | - | TRBJ2-3 | TRBV4-1 | CASSQVGNNEQYF | TGCGCCAGCAGCCAAGTTGGCAATAACGAGCAGTATTTT
- | - | TRBJ2-1 | TRBV6-6 | CASRLGYSKPNEQFF | TGTGCCAGCAGACTAGGCTATAGTAAACCCAATGAGCAGTTCTTC
- | TRBD2 | TRBJ2-7 | TRBV7-8 | CASSLASGSLEQYF | TGTGCCAGCAGCTTAGCTAGCGGGAGTCTTGAGCAGTACTTC
- | - | TRBJ2-5 | TRBV19 | CASSRPGNRETQYF | TGTGCCAGTAGTCGGCCGGGGAACAGAGAGACCCAGTACTTC
- | TRBD1 | TRBJ2-7 | TRBV11-2 | CASSLDQETGKHF | TGTGCCAGCAGCTTAGATCAGGAGACAGGGAAGCACTTC
- | TRBD1 | TRBJ1-2 | TRBV7-8 | CASSPTSDPDRGWHGYTF | TGTGCCAGCAGCCCCACGTCCGATCCGGACAGGGGGTGGCATGGCTACACCTTC
- | - | TRBJ2-2 | TRBV7-8 | CASSLGGVTGELFF | TGTGCCAGCAGCTTAGGGGGGGTCACCGGGGAGCTGTTTTTT
once | TRBD2 | TRBJ2-1 | TRBV27 | CASSPGLAGGYNEQFF | TGTGCCAGCAGTCCCGGACTAGCGGGAGGGTACAATGAGCAGTTCTTC
once | TRBD1 | TRBJ1-5 | TRBV19 | CASSDRVEGNQPQHF | TGTGCCAGTAGTGACAGGGTTGAAGGCAATCAGCCCCAGCATTTT
- | - | TRBJ2-1 | TRBV2 | CASRTTRATYNEQFF | TGTGCCAGCAGGACGACTAGGGCTACCTACAATGAGCAGTTCTTC
once | - | TRBJ1-4 | TRBV2 | CASSPSPGATNEKLFF | TGTGCCAGCAGTCCGAGCCCAGGCGCGACTAATGAAAAACTGTTTTTT
- | - | TRBJ1-1 | TRBV2 | CASSLPAGTMNTEAFF | TGTGCCAGCAGTCTCCCGGCGGGGACCATGAACACTGAAGCTTTCTTT
- | TRBD2 | TRBJ2-1 | TRBV29-1 | CSVGAGGDEQFF | TGCAGCGTTGGGGCGGGAGGCGATGAGCAGTTCTTC
few | - | TRBJ1-6 | TRBV7-8 | CASSELPGDYNSPLHF | TGTGCCAGCAGCGAACTGCCGGGAGATTATAATTCACCCCTCCACTTT
few | TRBD2 | TRBJ2-1 | TRBV18 | CASSPLTSGSSYNEQFF | TGTGCCAGCTCACCTCTCACTAGCGGGAGCTCCTACAATGAGCAGTTCTTC
- | TRBD1 | TRBJ1-2 | TRBV19 | CASSILQGAIGYTF | TGTGCCAGTAGTATCTTACAGGGGGCTATAGGCTACACCTTC
- | TRBD1 | TRBJ1-2 | TRBV28 | CASFTQGGTNYGYTF | TGTGCCAGCTTTACACAGGGGGGGACTAACTATGGCTACACCTTC
once | TRBD2 | TRBJ2-7 | TRBV7-8 | CASSSIAGGPLEQYF | TGTGCCAGCAGCTCAATAGCGGGAGGGCCTCTCGAGCAGTACTTC
- | - | TRBJ1-2 | TRBV23-1 | CASTPPRSLYGYTF | TGCGCCAGCACCCCTCCCCGTTCCCTCTATGGCTACACCTTC
- | - | TRBJ1-1 | TRBV29-1 | CSILSATNTEAFF | TGCAGCATATTATCCGCTACGAACACTGAAGCTTTCTTT
- | TRBD1 | TRBJ1-5 | TRBV28 | CASSSDRAQPQHF | TGTGCCAGCAGTTCGGACAGGGCACAGCCCCAGCATTTT
- | TRBD1 | TRBJ2-7 | TRBV4-3 | CASSQVEGAPYEQYF | TGCGCCAGCAGCCAAGTTGAGGGGGCCCCCTACGAGCAGTACTTC